These 24 T cell receptor beta chains came from one sample sequenced in a study of T cell responses to AZD1222 COVID-19 vaccine. Sequenced by immunoSEQ multiplex PCR; TCRdb stores in-frame clones only, minus some. Here the sample spans 120,000 or so clones, roughly 89% being singletons. The source was peripheral blood, collected on day 0 of AZD1222 vaccination. All receptors come from an adult in good health.

The chain couples TRBV3-1 (or the pseudogene TRBV3-2) to TRBJ1-4, with D possibly being TRBD1 (5 bases). CDR3 length: 17 residues. Trimming shortened V by 1 base and J by 4 bases, and 16 bases separated the two germline ends. The germline CDR1 and CDR2 sequences are LGHDT and YNNKEL (reference sequence). In DNA form, the CDR3 reads TGTGCCAGCAGCCAAGCTCGAAAGGGGTCTGGTAATGAAAAACTGTTTTTT. This encodes CASSQARKGSGNEKLFF.

The genes are TRBV5-1 and TRBJ2-3; tentatively, D is TRBD1 or TRBD2 (5 bases each). The CDR3 consists of 16 residues. Germline CDR1 and CDR2: SGHRS and YFSETQ. Between the trimmed V and J ends, which lost 0 bases and 1 base, there was a span of 12 bases. The CDR3 region has the DNA TGCGCCAGCAGCTTGGCCTGGGGGAGTCGCACAGATACGCAGTATTTT. Protein sequence: CASSLAWGSRTDTQYF.

The chain carries TRBV6-6 and TRBJ2-2, with D maybe TRBD1 (6 bases). This CDR3 contains 13 residues. The germline gives CDR1 MNHNY, CDR2 SVGAGI (reference sequence). V was shortened by 6 bases and J by 5 bases, with 10 bases between the two germline ends. The CDR3 sequence is CASSLTGTGELFF. CDR3 nucleotide sequence: TGTGCCAGCAGCCTGACAGGAACCGGGGAGCTGTTTTTT.

The V gene is TRBV5-1, the J gene TRBJ2-2; D might be TRBD2 (5 bases). In germline, CDR1 is SGHRS, CDR2 YFSETQ. The CDR3 length is 14 residues. V was clipped by 0 bases and J by 6 bases, with 9 bases between them. CDR3 bases: TGCGCCAGCAGCTTGGGTAGCGAGGCCGGGGAGCTGTTTTTT. Residues: CASSLGSEAGELFF.

V gene TRBV7-9 combines with J gene TRBJ1-1, with D perhaps matching TRBD1 (5 bases). CDR1 and CDR2 (germline): SEHNR, FQNEAQ (reference sequence). With 3 bases removed from V and 0 bases from J, the gap between germline ends came to 14 bases. CDR3 length: 16 amino acids. The CDR3 DNA is TGTGCCAGCAGCTTCTTTGGGGGGTTGGTGAACACTGAAGCTTTCTTT. This codes for CASSFFGGLVNTEAFF.

The rearrangement joins TRBV7-2 to TRBJ1-2; 9 bases are a match to TRBD1. V lost 3 bases, J lost 4 bases, and 9 bases stayed unmatched. CDR1 is SGHTA, CDR2 FQGNSA, per germline. This CDR3 is built from 16 residues. CDR3 amino acids: CASSLNTQGASYGYTF. DNA for the CDR3: TGTGCCAGCAGCTTGAATACACAGGGGGCCTCCTATGGCTACACCTTC.

Only one count was recorded for this clone. The V and J genes are TRBV2 and TRBJ2-1; 12 bases fit TRBD1. The junction had 4 bases not matched to a gene; V was cut back by 5 bases and J by 2 bases. This CDR3 region has 16 residues. Germline V gives CDR1 SNHLY, CDR2 FYNNEI. CDR3 sequence (DNA): TGTGCCAGCAGTCCCTGGGACAGGGGGCCCTACAATGAGCAGTTCTTC. Its protein is CASSPWDRGPYNEQFF.

V usage is TRBV5-1 and J usage is TRBJ1-1; D call uncertain. The CDR3 has 15 residues. V was cut by 0 bases and J by 0 bases, with 9 bases left in between. Germline-derived CDR1 and CDR2 are SGHRS and YFSETQ. The CDR3 DNA follows: TGCGCCAGCAGCTTGGGGCAGACCATGAACACTGAAGCTTTCTTT. Translated: CASSLGQTMNTEAFF.

The CDR3 nucleotides are TGTGCCAGCAGTTTGACAGCCGTTAATCAGCCCCAGCATTTT. The encoded protein is CASSLTAVNQPQHF. V usage is TRBV28 and J usage is TRBJ1-5; TRBD1 might be the D (5 bases). The germline V gene has CDR1 MDHEN and CDR2 SYDVKM. The CDR3 spans 14 residues. Trimming pared 3 bases from V and 4 bases from J, leaving 10 bases between.

The chain joins TRBV6-5 to TRBJ2-3, with 9 bases that match TRBD1. J gave up 6 bases and V 2 bases, and 6 bases lay outside the gene matches. CDR1 is MNHEY, CDR2 SVGAGI, per germline. The CDR3 has 15 amino acids. CDR3 bases: TGTGCCAGCAGTTACACCACAGGGGGCGCCGATACGCAGTATTTT. It encodes CASSYTTGGADTQYF.

This CDR3 reads CASSGTRQGPYEQYF. Here the CDR3 DNA reads TGCGCCAGCAGTGGGACCCGACAGGGACCCTACGAGCAGTACTTC. This chain links TRBV10-1 with TRBJ2-7, with 7 bases that match TRBD1. Germline loops: CDR1 WNHNN, CDR2 SYGVQD (reference sequence). After removal of 4 bases from V and 2 bases from J, the junction contained 8 bases not matched to a gene. The CDR3 runs to 15 residues.

The V call is TRBV6-1, the J call TRBJ1-5, with D perhaps TRBD1 (5 bases). Deletions cut 2 bases from V and 1 base from J, with 9 bases between. The germline gives CDR1 MNHNS, CDR2 SASEGT. The CDR3 has 15 residues. This chain's CDR3 is CASSERGRSNQPQHF. CDR3 DNA sequence: TGTGCCAGCAGTGAAAGGGGCAGGAGCAATCAGCCCCAGCATTTT.

This chain connects TRBV15 to TRBJ2-5; D is possibly TRBD2 (6 bases). CDR1 is LNHNV, CDR2 YYDKDF, per germline (reference sequence). Trimming removed 0 bases from V and 4 bases from J, with 15 bases in between. The CDR3 has 16 residues. The CDR3 loop reads CATSRDRIAVGETQYF. The CDR3 DNA follows: TGTGCCACCAGCAGAGATAGGATAGCGGTCGGAGAGACCCAGTACTTC. The full variable domain, rest sourced from reference TRBV15 and TRBJ2-5, is DAMVIQNPRYQVTQFGKPVTLSCSQTLNHNVMYWYQQKSSQAPKLLFHYYDKDFNNEADTPDNFQSRRPNTSFCFLDIRSPGLGDTAMYLCATSRDRIAVGETQYFGPGTRLLVL.

This clone was seen only once. This rearrangement joins TRBV6-5 to TRBJ2-5; possible D gene TRBD2, 5 bases. Germline V gives CDR1 MNHEY, CDR2 SVGAGI. The CDR3 extends over 15 amino acids. V lost 0 bases and J lost 5, with 13 bases in between. The CDR3 nucleotides read TGTGCCAGCAGTTACTCGAGCGGCCCTGTGGAGACCCAGTACTTC. This translates into CASSYSSGPVETQYF.

This chain links TRBV7-6 with TRBJ2-3; TRBD1 aligns across 7 bases. Per germline, CDR1 SGHVS and CDR2 FNYEAQ. V shed 4 bases, J shed 4 bases, and the junction held 11 bases outside the gene matches. This CDR3 comprises 16 residues. The CDR3 bases are TGTGCCAGCAGCTCCCAGACAGGGACATACGCAGATACGCAGTATTTT. It is translated as CASSSQTGTYADTQYF.

The rearrangement links TRBV11-1 to TRBJ2-2; no reliable D call. With 3 bases removed from V and 6 bases from J, the gap between germline ends came to 11 bases. The CDR3 extends over 14 amino acids. Looked up from germline, CDR1 is SGHAT and CDR2 is FQDESV (reference sequence). The DNA of the CDR3 is TGTGCCAGCAGCTTTTATACCGATTCCGGGGAGCTGTTTTTT. Translated: CASSFYTDSGELFF.

This clone was recorded a few times. The chain is built from TRBV19 and TRBJ1-1, with a weak D call TRBD1 (5 bases). The CDR3 runs 15 residues. V was cut by 1 base and J by 4 bases, with 13 bases left in between. Germline CDR1 is LNHDA and CDR2 is SQIVND (reference sequence). The CDR3 loop reads CASSIGWDGITEAFF. The CDR3 nucleotides read TGTGCCAGTAGTATAGGTTGGGACGGAATCACTGAAGCTTTCTTT. Together with reference TRBV19 and TRBJ1-1, the CDR3 gives the full variable domain: DGGITQSPKYLFRKEGQNVTLSCEQNLNHDAMYWYRQDPGQGLRLIYYSQIVNDFQKGDIAEGYSVSREKKESFPLTVTSAQKNPTAFYLCASSIGWDGITEAFFGQGTRLTVV.

The V and J genes are TRBV15 and TRBJ1-5; 10 bases line up with TRBD1. V shed 3 bases and J 0 bases; nucleotides not matched to a gene: 5. CDR1 and CDR2 (germline): LNHNV, YYDKDF (reference sequence). The CDR3 length is 17 residues. CDR3 protein: CATSSWGDRGSNQPQHF. The CDR3 DNA is TGTGCCACCAGCAGTTGGGGGGACAGGGGTAGCAATCAGCCCCAGCATTTT.

V is TRBV2 and J is TRBJ2-3; 13 nucleotides line up with TRBD2. Germline V CDR1 and CDR2: SNHLY, FYNNEI. The length of the CDR3 is 15 residues. Germline trimming cut 1 base from V and 9 bases from J; bases unmatched to any gene: 4. CDR3 coding DNA: TGTGCCAGCAGTGAAGTGGGGACTAGCGGGAAAACGCAGTATTTT. Protein product: CASSEVGTSGKTQYF.

This clone is a singleton in its sample. The chain recombines TRBV3-1 (or the pseudogene TRBV3-2) with TRBJ1-1; a possible D gene is TRBD1 (5 bases). There are 14 residues in the CDR3. Deletions cut 1 base from V and 4 bases from J, with 10 bases between. CDR1 and CDR2 (germline): LGHDT, YNNKEL (reference sequence). The CDR3 is CASSQANRGTEAFF. In nucleotides, the CDR3 is TGTGCCAGCAGCCAAGCCAATAGGGGCACTGAAGCTTTCTTT.

V and J are TRBV6-1 and TRBJ1-5; D is unclear. The CDR3 is 13 amino acids. Germline CDR1 is MNHNS and CDR2 is SASEGT. V was cut by 2 bases and J by 7 bases, with 9 bases left in between. The CDR3 loop reads CASSELATQPQHF. Here the CDR3 DNA reads TGTGCCAGCAGTGAATTGGCCACACAGCCCCAGCATTTT.

The rearrangement links TRBV6-1 to TRBJ2-2; D might be TRBD1 or TRBD2, each matching 5 bases. The CDR3 runs to 12 residues. V lost 3 bases, J lost 8 bases, and 7 bases lay in between. CDR1 is MNHNS and CDR2 is SASEGT in the germline V gene. DNA for the CDR3: TGTGCCAGCAGTGAGAGGGGTGGGGAGCTGTTTTTT. Translated: CASSERGGELFF.

The rearrangement uses TRBV30 and TRBJ2-7, with 9 bases lining up with TRBD1. The CDR3 sequence is 12 residues long. CDR1 is GTSNPN, CDR2 SVGIG, per germline (reference sequence). V shed 8 bases and J 2 bases; nucleotides not matched to a gene: 4. CDR3 amino acids: CAAGQGPYEQYF. In DNA form, the CDR3 reads TGTGCCGCCGGACAGGGGCCCTACGAGCAGTACTTC.

The V gene is TRBV11-3, the J gene TRBJ1-1, with 7 bases aligning to TRBD1. CDR1 SGHNT and CDR2 YENEEA come from the germline V gene. J lost 1 base, V lost 5 bases, and 7 bases had no gene match. The CDR3 sequence is 15 residues long. Here the CDR3 DNA reads TGTGCCAGCAGCCAGCGGGGGACAGAGAACACTGAAGCTTTCTTT. Translation: CASSQRGTENTEAFF.